The 22 T cell receptor beta chains below all came from one sample that was sequenced in a study of T-cell reconstitution after alpha-beta-depleted transplantation in children. The library targeted TCRbeta and was prepared with unique molecular identifiers. Each CDR3 protein gets one entry after TCRdb re-called the PCR reads with MiXCR. The table includes 440,000 or so distinct CDR3 sequences, under 13% detected once. The sequencing used PBMCs from the stem cell graft donor, collected from the stem cell graft. The source of these receptors is a human donor who donated a stem cell graft to a child with acute myeloid leukemia.

The chain recombines TRBV6-2 or TRBV6-3 with TRBJ1-2; weak D call: TRBD1 (6 bases). V was clipped by 6 bases and J by 4 bases, with 15 bases between them. The CDR3 loop spans 14 amino acids. CDR1 and CDR2 (germline): MNHEY, SVGEGT. CDR3 bases: TGTGCCAGCAGACTCAACAGGGCCCTCTATGGCTACACCTTC. This sequence encodes CASRLNRALYGYTF.

In regard to this clonotype: Since a much larger clone is just one base distant, this may be a read error. The chain is built from TRBV11-2 and TRBJ2-7, with unresolved D. In germline, CDR1 is SGHAT, CDR2 FQNNGV. The CDR3 consists of 12 residues. Deletions cut 5 bases from V and 0 bases from J, with 5 bases between. CDR3 sequence (DNA): TGTGCCAGCAGCGTCAGCTCCTACGAGCAGTACTTC. Translating gives CASSVSSYEQYF.

This clonotype was detected a few times. This chain uses TRBV7-2 with TRBJ2-1; possibly TRBD2 for D (6 bases). CDR1 is SGHTA and CDR2 is FQGNSA in the germline V gene. Trimming cost V 0 bases and J 0 bases, with 15 bases left between them. CDR3 length: 18 residues. The CDR3 sequence is CASSLAGGPSSSYNEQFF. Here the CDR3 DNA reads TGTGCCAGCAGCTTAGCGGGAGGACCCTCAAGCTCCTACAATGAGCAGTTCTTC.

This clonotype was counted ten times or more. The chain has TRBV10-2 and TRBJ2-1; D is uncertain. CDR3 length: 13 residues. V lost 8 bases, J lost 3 bases, and 11 bases lay in between. CDR1 and CDR2 (germline): WSHSY, SAAADI. The CDR3 sequence is CASCAHIYNEQFF. CDR3 DNA sequence: TGCGCCAGCTGCGCCCATATCTACAATGAGCAGTTCTTC.

This clonotype appeared a few times. The chain joins TRBV12-3 or TRBV12-4 to TRBJ2-7; 9 nucleotides match TRBD2. CDR3 length: 19 amino acids. V lost 6 bases, J lost 2 bases, and 20 bases stayed unmatched. The DNA for the CDR3 is TGTGCCAGCAGGTTATTCCCTAGCGGGGAGGTCCTGTCGACCTACGAGCAGTACGTC. It codes for CASRLFPSGEVLSTYEQYV.

The chain is built from TRBV3-1 and TRBJ1-1, with 7 nucleotides matching TRBD1. The CDR3 totals 15 residues. The germline gives CDR1 LGHDT, CDR2 YNNKEL (reference sequence). With 4 bases clipped from V and 1 base from J, the junction kept 6 bases outside the gene matches. CDR3 bases: TGTGCCAGCAGCCCCGTTCAGGGGGGGAACACTGAAGCTTTCTTT. Amino acids: CASSPVQGGNTEAFF.

This clonotype was counted a few times. The chain uses TRBV5-1 and TRBJ2-1; 9 bases line up with TRBD1. CDR1 and CDR2 (germline): SGHRS, YFSETQ. V was clipped by 2 bases and J by 9 bases; unmatched bases: 12. This CDR3 spans 16 amino acids. The CDR3 spells CASSFPRTGAGREQFF. The CDR3 bases are TGCGCCAGCAGCTTCCCTAGGACAGGGGCTGGGCGTGAGCAGTTCTTC.

This clonotype has more than one count but fewer than ten. This chain uses TRBV20-1 with TRBJ2-4, with a weak D call TRBD2 (7 bases). The CDR3 length is 14 residues. CDR1 DFQATT and CDR2 SNEGSKA come from the germline V gene (reference sequence). Trimming shortened V by 5 bases and J by 8 bases, and 19 bases separated the two germline ends. The CDR3 loop is CSALGGETEDIQYF. Written as DNA, the CDR3 is TGCAGTGCTCTAGGGGGGGAGACCGAGGACATTCAGTACTTC.

This clonotype occurred many times. This chain links TRBV6-5 with TRBJ2-3, with 8 bases lining up with TRBD2. V was pared by 0 bases and J by 0 bases, with 5 bases of the junction left unmatched. This CDR3 region has 17 residues. The germline CDR1 and CDR2 sequences are MNHEY and SVGAGI. The CDR3 region is CASSYSVTSGSTDTQYF. The CDR3 coding sequence is TGTGCCAGCAGTTACTCCGTAACTAGCGGAAGCACAGATACGCAGTATTTT.

This clonotype was counted between two and nine times. The DNA for the CDR3 is TGTGCCAGCAGTTTACGCACTAGCGGGAGAACCACCGGGGAGCTGTTTTTT. Its protein is CASSLRTSGRTTGELFF. The gene calls are TRBV12-3 or TRBV12-4 and TRBJ2-2; TRBD2 aligns across 11 bases. CDR3 length equals 17 residues. Germline trimming cut 2 bases from V and 4 bases from J; bases unmatched to any gene: 6.

This clonotype came up many times. The CDR3 loop reads CASSLVAGVSEQYF. CDR3 in DNA: TGTGCCAGCAGCTTAGTAGCGGGAGTCTCCGAGCAGTACTTC. The chain couples TRBV7-2 to TRBJ2-7; 9 nucleotides align to TRBD2. This CDR3 contains 14 residues. V gave up 1 base and J gave up 6 bases; unmatched junction bases: 4. The germline gives CDR1 SGHTA, CDR2 FQGNSA.

The CDR3 sequence is CASSQLGGRYYGYTF. The DNA for the CDR3 is TGTGCCAGCAGCCAGCTAGGAGGCCGCTACTATGGCTACACCTTC. V gene TRBV3-1 combines with J gene TRBJ1-2; D is ambiguous. The CDR3 has 15 residues. V lost 3 bases, J lost 3 bases, and 14 bases lay in between. The V gene's germline CDR1 is LGHDT and CDR2 YNNKEL (reference sequence).

This clonotype was picked up a small number of times. This chain uses TRBV7-2 with TRBJ2-2; D perhaps matches TRBD2 (7 bases). V lost 0 bases, J lost 4 bases, and 12 bases lay in between. The germline gives CDR1 SGHTA, CDR2 FQGNSA. The length of the CDR3 is 16 residues. Here the CDR3 reads CASSLAGGLVTGELFF. As DNA, the CDR3 is TGTGCCAGCAGCTTAGCCGGGGGGCTGGTCACCGGGGAGCTGTTTTTT.

For this clonotype: The junction shows a germline mismatch at one end, possibly a read error. V and J are TRBV14 and TRBJ2-7, with unresolved D. This CDR3 has 15 amino acids. Germline CDR1 and CDR2: SGHDN and FVKESK. CDR3 DNA: TGTGCCAGCAGCCGAGTTGGGTCAGGCACCTACGGGCAGTACTTC. Translating gives CASSRVGSGTYGQYF.

CDR3 amino acids: CASSLGRNSNQPQHF. As DNA, the CDR3 is TGTGCCAGCAGTTTGGGGAGAAATAGCAATCAGCCCCAGCATTTT. V is TRBV12-3 or TRBV12-4 and J is TRBJ1-5; D is ambiguous. The CDR3 consists of 15 residues. V was shortened by 3 bases and J by 0 bases, with 9 bases between the two germline ends.

This clonotype appeared a few times. The J gene is TRBJ2-1, the V gene TRBV3-1, with D possibly being TRBD1 (6 bases). The V and J ends lost 4 bases and 0 bases respectively, with 19 bases between them. The germline CDR1 and CDR2 sequences are LGHDT and YNNKEL (reference sequence). The CDR3 is 18 residues long. For the CDR3, the DNA is TGTGCCAGCAGCCTTAACTCTCCCGGGACATACTCCTACAATGAGCAGTTCTTC. Protein: CASSLNSPGTYSYNEQFF.

The chain is built from TRBV18 and TRBJ2-5; 8 nucleotides align to TRBD1. V was pared by 4 bases and J by 1 base, with 5 bases of the junction left unmatched. This CDR3 has 15 residues. Germline V lookup: CDR1 KGHSH, CDR2 LQKENI. The CDR3 nucleotides are TGTGCCAGCTCACGAACCGGGACAGGCCAAGAGACCCAGTACTTC. Translating it yields CASSRTGTGQETQYF.

The chain uses TRBV27 and TRBJ2-7; TRBD2 is a possible D gene (6 bases). This CDR3 contains 16 residues. Germline lookup yields CDR1 MNHEY and CDR2 SMNVEV (reference sequence). The V end lost 4 bases, the J end lost 3 bases, and 19 bases lay between the germline ends. Here the CDR3 reads CASSSPSWGVGYEQYV. For the CDR3, the DNA is TGTGCCAGCAGTTCCCCTAGTTGGGGGGTCGGCTACGAGCAGTACGTC.

The CDR3 nucleotides are TGTGCCAGCAGCTTAGCTCCAGGGGGCGGGGAGCAGTACTTC. It encodes CASSLAPGGGEQYF. This rearrangement joins TRBV7-8 to TRBJ2-7, with TRBD1 matching 8 bases. CDR3 size: 14 residues. J lost 7 bases, V lost 0 bases, and 5 bases had no gene match. Per the germline V gene, CDR1 is SGHVS and CDR2 is FQNEAQ.

In this sample, this clonotype turned up many times. V is TRBV7-6 and J is TRBJ2-5; no clear D. CDR3 length: 13 amino acids. Germline assignment: CDR1 SGHVS and CDR2 FNYEAQ. V shed 4 bases and J shed 1 base, with 7 bases lying between them. CDR3 in amino acids: CASSYRTQETQYF. As DNA, the CDR3 is TGTGCCAGCAGCTACCGGACCCAAGAGACCCAGTACTTC.

This rearrangement joins TRBV4-3 to TRBJ2-1; 9 bases match TRBD2. This CDR3 comprises 16 residues. The V gene's germline CDR1 is LGHNA and CDR2 YSLEER. V was clipped by 4 bases and J by 2 bases; unmatched bases: 6. Written as DNA, the CDR3 is TGCGCCAGCAGCCGAGTAGCGGGAGTAGCCTACAATGAGCAGTTCTTC. Amino acids: CASSRVAGVAYNEQFF.

V is TRBV6-5 and J is TRBJ2-2; a possible D gene is TRBD1 (6 bases). This CDR3 comprises 15 residues. The germline gives CDR1 MNHEY, CDR2 SVGAGI. V shed 2 bases and J shed 6 bases, with 13 bases lying between them. CDR3 DNA sequence: TGTGCCAGCAGTTACATGACAGGAGTCGCCGGGGAGCTGTTTTTT. It specifies CASSYMTGVAGELFF.